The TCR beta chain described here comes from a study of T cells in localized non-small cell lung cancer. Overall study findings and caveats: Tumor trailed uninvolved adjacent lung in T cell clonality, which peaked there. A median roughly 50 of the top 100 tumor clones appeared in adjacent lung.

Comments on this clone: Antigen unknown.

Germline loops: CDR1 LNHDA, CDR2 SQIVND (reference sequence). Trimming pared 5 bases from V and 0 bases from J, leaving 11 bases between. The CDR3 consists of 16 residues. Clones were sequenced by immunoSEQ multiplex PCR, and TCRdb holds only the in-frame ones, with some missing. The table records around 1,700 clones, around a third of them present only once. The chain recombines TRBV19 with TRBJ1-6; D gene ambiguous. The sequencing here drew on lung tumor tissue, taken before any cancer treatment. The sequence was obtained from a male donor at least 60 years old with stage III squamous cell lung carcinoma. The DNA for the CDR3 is TGTGCCAGTAGTCCTCCGGGGAGCTCCTATAATTCACCCCTCCACTTT. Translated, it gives CASSPPGSSYNSPLHF.